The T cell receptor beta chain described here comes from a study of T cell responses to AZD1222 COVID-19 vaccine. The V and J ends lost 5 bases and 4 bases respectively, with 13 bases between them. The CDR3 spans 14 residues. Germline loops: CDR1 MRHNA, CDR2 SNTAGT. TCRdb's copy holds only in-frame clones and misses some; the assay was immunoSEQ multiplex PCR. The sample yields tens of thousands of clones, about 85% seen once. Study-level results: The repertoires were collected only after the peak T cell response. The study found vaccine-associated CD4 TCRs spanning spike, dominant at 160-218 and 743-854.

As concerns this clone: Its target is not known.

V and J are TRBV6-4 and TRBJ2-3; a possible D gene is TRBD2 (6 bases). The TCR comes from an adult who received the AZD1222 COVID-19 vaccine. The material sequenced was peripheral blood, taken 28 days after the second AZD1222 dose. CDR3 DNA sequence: TGTGCCAGCAGTCCCGGCGGGGCCCCAGATACGCAGTATTTT. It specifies CASSPGGAPDTQYF.